A selection of T cell receptor beta chains follows, all from one sample in a study of T-cell reconstitution after alpha-beta-depleted transplantation in children. TCRdb independently ran MiXCR on the PCR reads; one entry per CDR3 protein. The data contain more than 550,000 distinct CDR3 sequences, over 9.5% of them singletons. The sequencing used PBMCs from the stem cell graft donor, collected from the stem cell graft. The receptors were gathered from a human donor who donated a stem cell graft to a child with acute myeloid leukemia. CDR3s include the opening cysteine and the closing phenylalanine or tryptophan. A D gene is named only where the DNA matches it firmly. Size tells how often a clone was seen (once, few, many) or the class of an expanded clone, and some rows leave it out.

TRBJ2-7 | TRBD2 | NA | TRBV20-1 | CSAPSLAGGTSYEQYF | TGCAGTGCCCCCTCCCTAGCGGGAGGAACCTCCTACGAGCAGTACTTC
TRBJ2-7 | NA | many | TRBV20-1 | CSAKARFSYEQYF | TGCAGTGCTAAGGCCAGATTCTCCTACGAGCAGTACTTC
TRBJ1-2 | NA | NA | TRBV6-2/TRBV6-3 | CASSSPSDFYGYTF | TGTGCCAGCAGTTCTCCCTCGGACTTCTATGGCTACACCTTC
TRBJ2-2 | NA | NA | TRBV29-1 | CSVLRPGVAGELFF | TGCAGCGTTCTCAGACCTGGGGTAGCCGGGGAGCTGTTTTTT
TRBJ2-3 | TRBD2 | many | TRBV20-1 | CSAITLGAGVTDTQYF | TGCAGTGCCATTACCTTGGGCGCGGGAGTCACAGATACGCAGTATTTT
TRBJ1-1 | TRBD1 | NA | TRBV12-3/TRBV12-4 | CASTFDRVNTEAFF | TGTGCCAGCACGTTTGACAGGGTGAACACTGAAGCTTTCTTT
TRBJ2-5 | TRBD2 | NA | TRBV25-1 | CASSELRGLAGQETQYF | TGTGCCAGCAGTGAACTTAGGGGACTAGCGGGGCAAGAGACCCAGTACTTC
TRBJ2-7 | TRBD2 | few | TRBV20-1 | CSVTSGSYEQYF | TGCAGTGTTACTAGCGGGAGCTACGAGCAGTACTTC
TRBJ2-1 | TRBD1 | NA | TRBV2 | CASSGQGPLYNEQFF | TGTGCCAGCAGTGGACAGGGCCCCCTTTACAATGAGCAGTTCTTC
TRBJ2-1 | TRBD2 | many | TRBV6-5 | CASSPTSGKQFF | TGTGCCAGCAGCCCCACTAGCGGAAAGCAGTTCTTC
TRBJ2-3 | TRBD1 | NA | TRBV20-1 | CSASGQGDTQYF | TGCAGTGCTAGTGGACAGGGCGATACGCAGTATTTT
TRBJ2-1 | NA | many | TRBV4-2 | CASSQDRSEQFF | TGTGCCAGCAGCCAAGATAGGTCTGAGCAGTTCTTC
TRBJ1-5 | TRBD1 | few | TRBV12-3/TRBV12-4 | CASSRVMTGKSDQPQHF | TGTGCCAGCAGTAGGGTGATGACAGGGAAAAGCGATCAGCCCCAGCATTTT
TRBJ2-1 | TRBD2 | NA | TRBV7-2 | CASSSSGRYSYNEQFF | TGTGCCAGCAGCTCTAGCGGGAGGTACTCCTACAATGAGCAGTTCTTC
TRBJ2-5 | NA | NA | TRBV12-3/TRBV12-4 | CASSLRFGTQYF | TGTGCCAGCAGTTTAAGGTTTGGGACCCAGTACTTC
TRBJ2-7 | TRBD1 | few | TRBV7-8 | CASSSQPGQGGYEQYF | TGTGCCAGCAGTTCGCAACCCGGACAGGGCGGGTACGAGCAGTACTTC
TRBJ2-7 | TRBD2 | many | TRBV28 | CASSPTGASGGYEQYF | TGTGCCAGCAGCCCCACGGGGGCTAGCGGGGGCTACGAGCAGTACTTC
TRBJ2-2 | NA | few | TRBV21-1 | CASSNAWEGMNTGELFF | TGTGCCAGCAGCAACGCCTGGGAGGGGATGAACACCGGGGAGCTGTTTTTT
TRBJ2-1 | TRBD2 | few | TRBV5-1 | CASSGLAGGYEQFF | TGCGCCAGCAGCGGGCTAGCGGGAGGGTATGAGCAGTTCTTC
TRBJ2-5 | NA | NA | TRBV15 | CATSLTPDGTQYF | TGTGCCACCAGCTTGACCCCGGACGGGACCCAGTACTTC
TRBJ1-6 | TRBD1 | NA | TRBV12-3/TRBV12-4 | CASSHGTDYNSPLHF | TGTGCCAGCAGCCACGGGACAGACTATAATTCACCCCTCCACTTT
TRBJ1-1 | TRBD1 | NA | TRBV7-9 | CASSERQGAGATEAFF | TGTGCCAGCAGCGAGAGACAGGGGGCAGGGGCTACTGAAGCTTTCTTT
TRBJ2-7 | TRBD1 | NA | TRBV20-1 | CSAPQGILYEQYF | TGCAGTGCCCCACAGGGGATCCTTTACGAGCAGTACTTC
TRBJ2-7 | NA | few | TRBV25-1 | CASSRLQGPTYEQYF | TGTGCCAGCAGTAGGTTACAGGGACCCACCTACGAGCAGTACTTC
TRBJ1-1 | NA | many | TRBV20-1 | CSARGAGGSTEAFF | TGCAGTGCTAGAGGGGCGGGTGGAAGCACTGAAGCTTTCTTT
TRBJ2-1 | NA | many | TRBV9 | CASSVGSSEVDEQFF | TGTGCCAGCAGCGTAGGAAGTAGTGAGGTAGATGAGCAGTTCTTC
TRBJ2-7 | NA | few | TRBV4-3 | CASTATGPGLSYEQYF | TGCGCCAGCACCGCCACGGGACCGGGCCTCTCCTACGAGCAGTACTTC
TRBJ1-2 | NA | NA | TRBV12-3/TRBV12-4 | CASSSPAGVSYTF | TGTGCCAGCAGCTCACCCGCGGGGGTGAGCTACACCTTC
TRBJ2-1 | TRBD2 | NA | TRBV7-2 | CASSYGLGSEQFF | TGTGCCAGCAGCTACGGACTAGGTTCCGAGCAGTTCTTC
TRBJ1-2 | NA | few | TRBV7-2 | CASSFSRVVGYTF | TGTGCCAGCAGCTTCTCCAGGGTGGTAGGCTACACCTTC
TRBJ2-3 | NA | NA | TRBV12-3/TRBV12-4 | CASSSAKAFVYF | TGTGCCAGCAGCTCCGCTAAGGCCTTTGTATATTTT
TRBJ2-7 | NA | NA | TRBV19 | CASSIDPSSYEQYF | TGTGCCAGTAGTATAGATCCGTCCAGCTACGAGCAGTACTTC
TRBJ2-2 | NA | few | TRBV2 | CASSVINTGELFF | TGTGCCAGCAGTGTTATAAACACCGGGGAGCTGTTTTTT
TRBJ2-7 | TRBD2 | few | TRBV5-1 | CASSISGTSYEQYF | TGCGCCAGCAGCATTAGCGGGACCAGCTACGAGCAGTACTTC
TRBJ2-5 | TRBD2 | NA | TRBV29-1 | CSVRAGVGETQYF | TGCAGCGTTCGAGCGGGAGTTGGAGAGACCCAGTACTTC
TRBJ2-1 | NA | many | TRBV14 | CASSSERGTPSAEQFF | TGTGCCAGCAGCTCAGAACGGGGGACACCCTCCGCTGAGCAGTTCTTC
TRBJ1-5 | NA | NA | TRBV20-1 | CSASAGFNQPQHF | TGCAGTGCTAGTGCAGGCTTCAATCAGCCCCAGCATTTT
TRBJ2-5 | NA | NA | TRBV12-3/TRBV12-4 | CASSPQGFGETQYF | TGTGCCAGCAGTCCACAGGGATTCGGGGAGACCCAGTACTTC
TRBJ2-1 | TRBD2 | few | TRBV12-3/TRBV12-4 | CASSFLGGGANEQFF | TGTGCCAGCAGTTTCCTTGGCGGGGGGGCGAATGAGCAGTTCTTC
TRBJ2-2 | TRBD2 | many | TRBV3-1 | CASSPVRLAGAGELFF | TGTGCCAGCAGCCCAGTGCGACTAGCGGGAGCCGGGGAGCTGTTTTTT
TRBJ2-7 | TRBD2 | many | TRBV7-2 | CASSLAASGPYEQYF | TGTGCCAGCAGCTTAGCGGCTAGCGGACCCTACGAGCAGTACTTC
TRBJ2-3 | TRBD1 | many | TRBV18 | CASSPDRAGDTQYF | TGTGCCAGCTCACCTGACAGGGCGGGAGATACGCAGTATTTT
TRBJ2-1 | NA | few | TRBV7-9 | CASSSSSGLLGYNEQFF | TGTGCCAGCAGCTCCAGTAGTGGGCTACTCGGATACAATGAGCAGTTCTTC
TRBJ2-7 | TRBD1 | few | TRBV28 | CATDRDSYEQYF | TGTGCCACGGACAGGGATTCCTACGAGCAGTACTTC
TRBJ2-6 | NA | few | TRBV6-2/TRBV6-3 | CASSSHGSGANVLTF | TGTGCCAGCAGTAGCCATGGCTCTGGGGCCAACGTCCTGACTTTC
TRBJ2-1 | TRBD2 | many | TRBV6-5 | CASSWSMREGNEQFF | TGTGCCAGCAGTTGGTCTATGCGGGAGGGCAATGAGCAGTTCTTC
TRBJ2-7 | TRBD2 | few | TRBV12-3/TRBV12-4 | CASNASGRGHEQYF | TGTGCCAGCAACGCTAGCGGGAGGGGCCACGAGCAGTACTTC
TRBJ1-2 | NA | few | TRBV28 | CASSLLGVQDYGYTF | TGTGCCAGCAGTTTATTGGGGGTTCAAGACTATGGCTACACCTTC
TRBJ2-3 | NA | many | TRBV20-1 | CSASGNPGTDTQYF | TGCAGTGCCTCAGGGAATCCAGGCACAGATACGCAGTATTTT
TRBJ2-7 | TRBD1 | NA | TRBV5-1 | CASSPLGQGNYEQYF | TGCGCCAGCAGCCCCCTGGGACAGGGGAATTACGAGCAGTACTTC
TRBJ2-1 | TRBD2 | NA | TRBV9 | CASSVGLAELNEQFF | TGTGCCAGCAGCGTGGGACTAGCGGAATTAAATGAGCAGTTCTTC
TRBJ2-1 | TRBD2 | few | TRBV29-1 | CSVRTSGSWNEQFF | TGCAGCGTCCGGACTAGCGGGAGCTGGAATGAGCAGTTCTTC
TRBJ1-1 | NA | NA | TRBV29-1 | CSASVDTEAFF | TGCAGCGCTTCGGTGGACACTGAAGCTTTCTTT
TRBJ2-7 | NA | many | TRBV15 | CATSRDRGYEQYF | TGTGCCACCAGCAGGGACAGAGGCTACGAGCAGTACTTC
TRBJ2-2 | NA | NA | TRBV10-3 | CAISEPLLGTTGELFF | TGTGCCATCAGTGAGCCCTTACTGGGGACAACCGGGGAGCTGTTTTTT
TRBJ2-7 | NA | NA | TRBV2 | CASSSTRLVEQYF | TGTGCCAGCAGTTCGACCAGGCTGGTCGAGCAGTACTTC
TRBJ2-3 | NA | NA | TRBV7-3 | CASSLLAADTQYF | TGTGCCAGCAGCCTCCTGGCGGCAGATACGCAGTATTTT